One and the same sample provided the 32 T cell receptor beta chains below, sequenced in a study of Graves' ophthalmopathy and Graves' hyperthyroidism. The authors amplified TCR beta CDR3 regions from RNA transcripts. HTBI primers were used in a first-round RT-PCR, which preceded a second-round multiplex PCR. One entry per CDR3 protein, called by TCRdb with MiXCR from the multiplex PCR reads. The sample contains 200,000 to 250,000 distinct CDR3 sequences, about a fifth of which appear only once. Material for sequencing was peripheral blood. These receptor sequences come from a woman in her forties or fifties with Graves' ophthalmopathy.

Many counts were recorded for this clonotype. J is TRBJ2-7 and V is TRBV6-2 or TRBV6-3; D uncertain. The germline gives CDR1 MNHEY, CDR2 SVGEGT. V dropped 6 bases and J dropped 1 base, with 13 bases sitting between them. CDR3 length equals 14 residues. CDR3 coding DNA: TGTGCCAGCAGGGCCGACGTGGGGTCCTACGAGCAGTACTTC. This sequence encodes CASRADVGSYEQYF.

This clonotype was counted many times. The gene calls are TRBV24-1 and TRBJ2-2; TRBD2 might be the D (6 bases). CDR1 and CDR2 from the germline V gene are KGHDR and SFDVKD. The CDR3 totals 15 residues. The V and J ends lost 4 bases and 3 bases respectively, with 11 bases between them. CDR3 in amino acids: CATSEEGRDTGELFF. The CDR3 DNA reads TGTGCCACCAGTGAGGAGGGTCGCGACACCGGGGAGCTGTTTTTT.

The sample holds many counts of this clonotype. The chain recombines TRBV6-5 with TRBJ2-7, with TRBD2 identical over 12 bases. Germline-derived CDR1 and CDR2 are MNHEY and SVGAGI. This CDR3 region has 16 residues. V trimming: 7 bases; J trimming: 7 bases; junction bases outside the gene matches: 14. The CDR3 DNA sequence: TGTGCCAGCACTTCATGGACTAGCGGGAATCTGGGGGAGCAGTACTTC. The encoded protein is CASTSWTSGNLGEQYF.

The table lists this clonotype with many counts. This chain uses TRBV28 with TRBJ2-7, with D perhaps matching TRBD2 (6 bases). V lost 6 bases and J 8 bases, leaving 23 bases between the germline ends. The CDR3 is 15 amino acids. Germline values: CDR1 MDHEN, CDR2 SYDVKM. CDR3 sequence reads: CASSSPGPTGVQQYF. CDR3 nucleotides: TGTGCCAGCAGCTCCCCAGGCCCCACGGGGGTGCAGCAGTACTTC. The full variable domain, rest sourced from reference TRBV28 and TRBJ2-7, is DVKVTQSSRYLVKRTGEKVFLECVQDMDHENMFWYRQDPGLGLRLIYFSYDVKMKEKGDIPEGYSVSREKKERFSLILESASTNQTSMYLCASSSPGPTGVQQYFGPGTRLTVT.

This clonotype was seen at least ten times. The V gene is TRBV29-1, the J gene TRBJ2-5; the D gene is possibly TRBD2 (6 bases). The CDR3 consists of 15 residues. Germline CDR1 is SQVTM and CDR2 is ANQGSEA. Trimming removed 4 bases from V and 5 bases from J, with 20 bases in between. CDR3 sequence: CSVAPRGRELETQYF. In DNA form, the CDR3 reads TGCAGCGTTGCTCCGCGCGGCCGGGAGCTCGAGACCCAGTACTTC.

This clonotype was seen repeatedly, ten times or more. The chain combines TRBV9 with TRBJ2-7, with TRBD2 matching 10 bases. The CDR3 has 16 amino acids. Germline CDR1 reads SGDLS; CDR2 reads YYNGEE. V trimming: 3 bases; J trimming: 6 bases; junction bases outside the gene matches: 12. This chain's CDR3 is CASSATGTSDPTEQYF. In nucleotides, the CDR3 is TGTGCCAGCAGCGCAACCGGGACTAGCGACCCAACCGAGCAGTACTTC.

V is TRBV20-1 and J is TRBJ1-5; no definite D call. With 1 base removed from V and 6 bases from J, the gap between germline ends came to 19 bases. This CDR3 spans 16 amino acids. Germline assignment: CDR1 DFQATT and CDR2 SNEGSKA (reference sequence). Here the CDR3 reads CSARAAGNPSAQPQHF. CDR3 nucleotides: TGCAGTGCTAGAGCCGCCGGGAACCCCTCCGCTCAGCCCCAGCATTTT.

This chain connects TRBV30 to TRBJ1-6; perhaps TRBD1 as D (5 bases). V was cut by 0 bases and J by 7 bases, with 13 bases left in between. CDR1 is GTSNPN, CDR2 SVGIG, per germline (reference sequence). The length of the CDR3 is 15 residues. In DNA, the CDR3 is TGTGCCTGGAGTGTAAGGGGATTGCGGAATTCACCCCTCCACTTT. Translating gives CAWSVRGLRNSPLHF.

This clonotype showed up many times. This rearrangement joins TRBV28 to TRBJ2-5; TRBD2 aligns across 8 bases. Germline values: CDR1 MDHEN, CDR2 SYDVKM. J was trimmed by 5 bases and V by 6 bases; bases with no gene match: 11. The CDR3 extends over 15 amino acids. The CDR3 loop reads CASRINPGLVETQYF. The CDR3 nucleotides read TGTGCCAGCAGGATAAATCCGGGACTAGTGGAGACCCAGTACTTC.

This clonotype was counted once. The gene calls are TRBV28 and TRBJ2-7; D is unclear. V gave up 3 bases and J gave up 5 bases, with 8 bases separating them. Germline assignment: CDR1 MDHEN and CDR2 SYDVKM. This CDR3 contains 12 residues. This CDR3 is CASSFLRNEQYF. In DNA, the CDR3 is TGTGCCAGCAGTTTCCTGAGGAACGAGCAGTACTTC.

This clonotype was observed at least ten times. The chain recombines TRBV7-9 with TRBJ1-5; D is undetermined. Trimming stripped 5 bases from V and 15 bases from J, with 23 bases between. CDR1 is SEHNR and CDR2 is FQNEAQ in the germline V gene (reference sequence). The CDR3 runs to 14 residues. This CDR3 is CASSLISGEEGLHF. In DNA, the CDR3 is TGTGCCAGCAGCCTAATTAGTGGTGAGGAGGGCCTGCATTTT.

DNA for the CDR3: TGTGCCAGCAGTGAGGGGACAGGGAACATTCAGTACTTC. Translation: CASSEGTGNIQYF. The chain carries TRBV2 and TRBJ2-4; 9 nucleotides line up with TRBD1. This CDR3 is built from 13 residues. Germline V lookup: CDR1 SNHLY, CDR2 FYNNEI. With V trimmed by 3 bases and J by 7 bases, 1 base remained unmatched.

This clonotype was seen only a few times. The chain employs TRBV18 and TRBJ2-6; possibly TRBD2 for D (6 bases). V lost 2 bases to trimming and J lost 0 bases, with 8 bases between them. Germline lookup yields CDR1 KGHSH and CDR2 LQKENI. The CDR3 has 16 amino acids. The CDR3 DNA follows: TGTGCCAGCTCACCAAGAGCGGGCTCTGGGGCCAACGTCCTGACTTTC. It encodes CASSPRAGSGANVLTF.

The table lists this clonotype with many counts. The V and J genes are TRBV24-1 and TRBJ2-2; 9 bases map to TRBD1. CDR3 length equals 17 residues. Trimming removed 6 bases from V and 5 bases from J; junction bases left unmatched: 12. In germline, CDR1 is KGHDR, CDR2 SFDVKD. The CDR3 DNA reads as TGTGCCACCAGTCCCTTGGGGGGACAGGGTCAGACCGGGGAGCTGTTTTTT. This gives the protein CATSPLGGQGQTGELFF.

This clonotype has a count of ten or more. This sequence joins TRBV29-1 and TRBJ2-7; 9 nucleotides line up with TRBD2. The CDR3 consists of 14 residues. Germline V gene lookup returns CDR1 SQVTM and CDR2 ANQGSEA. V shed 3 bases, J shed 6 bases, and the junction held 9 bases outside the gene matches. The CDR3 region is CSVDSAGGVGEQYF. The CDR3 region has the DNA TGCAGCGTTGACTCAGCGGGAGGCGTTGGCGAGCAGTACTTC.

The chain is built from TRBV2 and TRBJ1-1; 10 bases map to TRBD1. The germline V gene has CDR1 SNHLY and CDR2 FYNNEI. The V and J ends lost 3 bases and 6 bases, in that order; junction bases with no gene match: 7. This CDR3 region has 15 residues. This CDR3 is CASSDWATGGAEAFF. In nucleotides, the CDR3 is TGTGCCAGCAGTGATTGGGCGACAGGGGGCGCTGAAGCTTTCTTT.

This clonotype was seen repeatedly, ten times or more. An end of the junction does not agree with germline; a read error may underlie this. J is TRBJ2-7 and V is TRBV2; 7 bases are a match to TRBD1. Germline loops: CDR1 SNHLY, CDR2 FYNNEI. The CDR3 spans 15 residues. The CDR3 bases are TGTGCCAGCAGCCTCCGGACAGGCTACTCCAACGAGCAGTACTTC. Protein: CASSLRTGYSNEQYF.

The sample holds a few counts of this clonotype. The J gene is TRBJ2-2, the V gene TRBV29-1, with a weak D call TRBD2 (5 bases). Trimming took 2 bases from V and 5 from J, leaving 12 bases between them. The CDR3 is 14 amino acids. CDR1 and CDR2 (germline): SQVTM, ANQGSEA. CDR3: CSVESASPTGELFF. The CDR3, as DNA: TGCAGCGTTGAATCGGCTAGCCCTACCGGGGAGCTGTTTTTT.

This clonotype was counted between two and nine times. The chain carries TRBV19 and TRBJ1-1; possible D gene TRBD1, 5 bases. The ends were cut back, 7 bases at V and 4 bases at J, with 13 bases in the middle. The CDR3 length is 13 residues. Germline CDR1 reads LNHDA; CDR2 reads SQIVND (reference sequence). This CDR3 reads CASKPVGTTEAFF. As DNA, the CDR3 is TGTGCCAGTAAACCCGTGGGGACCACTGAAGCTTTCTTT. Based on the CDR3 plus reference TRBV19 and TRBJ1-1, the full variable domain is DGGITQSPKYLFRKEGQNVTLSCEQNLNHDAMYWYRQDPGQGLRLIYYSQIVNDFQKGDIAEGYSVSREKKESFPLTVTSAQKNPTAFYLCASKPVGTTEAFFGQGTRLTVV.

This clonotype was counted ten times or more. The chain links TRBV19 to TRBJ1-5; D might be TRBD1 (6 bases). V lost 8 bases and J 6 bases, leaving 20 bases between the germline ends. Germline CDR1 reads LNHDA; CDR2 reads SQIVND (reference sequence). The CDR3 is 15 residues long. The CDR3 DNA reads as TGTGCCAGTGGTCTCGAGACAGGAATTATTCAGCCCCAGCATTTT. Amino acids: CASGLETGIIQPQHF.

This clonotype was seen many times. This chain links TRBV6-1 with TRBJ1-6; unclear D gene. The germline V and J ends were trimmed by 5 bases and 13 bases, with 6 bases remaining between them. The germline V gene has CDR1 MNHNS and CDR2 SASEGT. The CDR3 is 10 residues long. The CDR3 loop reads CASSPPPLHF. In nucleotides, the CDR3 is TGTGCCAGCAGTCCTCCCCCCCTCCACTTT.

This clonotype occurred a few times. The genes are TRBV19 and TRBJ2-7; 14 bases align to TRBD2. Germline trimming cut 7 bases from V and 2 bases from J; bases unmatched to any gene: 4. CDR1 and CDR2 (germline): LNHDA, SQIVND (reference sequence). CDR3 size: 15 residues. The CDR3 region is CASTQGLAGAYEQYF. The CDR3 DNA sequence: TGTGCCAGTACCCAGGGACTAGCGGGAGCCTACGAGCAGTACTTC.

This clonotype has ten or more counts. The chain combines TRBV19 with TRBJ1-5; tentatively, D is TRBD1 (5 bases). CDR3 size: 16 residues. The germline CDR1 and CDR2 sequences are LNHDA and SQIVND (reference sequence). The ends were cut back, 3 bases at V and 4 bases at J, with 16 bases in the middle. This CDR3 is CASSMGPKRGNQPQHF. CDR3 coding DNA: TGTGCCAGTAGTATGGGACCCAAACGGGGGAATCAGCCCCAGCATTTT.

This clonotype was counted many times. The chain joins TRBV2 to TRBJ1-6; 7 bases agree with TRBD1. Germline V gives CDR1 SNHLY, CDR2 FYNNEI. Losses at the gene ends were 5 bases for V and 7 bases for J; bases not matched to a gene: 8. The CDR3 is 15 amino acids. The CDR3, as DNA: TGTGCCAGCAGTCGACAGGGCCTGGAAAATTCACCCCTCCACTTT. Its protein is CASSRQGLENSPLHF.

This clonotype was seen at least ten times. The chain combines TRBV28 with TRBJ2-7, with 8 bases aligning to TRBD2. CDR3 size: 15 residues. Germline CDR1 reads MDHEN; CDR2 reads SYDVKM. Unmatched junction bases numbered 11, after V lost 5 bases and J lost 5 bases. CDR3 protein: CASSPIDRTSHEQYF. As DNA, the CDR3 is TGTGCCAGCAGTCCCATTGACAGGACTAGCCACGAGCAGTACTTC.

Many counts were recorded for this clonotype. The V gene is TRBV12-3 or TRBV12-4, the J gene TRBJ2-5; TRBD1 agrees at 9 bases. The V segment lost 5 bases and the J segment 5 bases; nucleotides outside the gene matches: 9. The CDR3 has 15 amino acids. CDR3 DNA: TGTGCCAGCAGTAGACAGACAGGGGGGTCGGAGACCCAGTACTTC. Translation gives CASSRQTGGSETQYF.

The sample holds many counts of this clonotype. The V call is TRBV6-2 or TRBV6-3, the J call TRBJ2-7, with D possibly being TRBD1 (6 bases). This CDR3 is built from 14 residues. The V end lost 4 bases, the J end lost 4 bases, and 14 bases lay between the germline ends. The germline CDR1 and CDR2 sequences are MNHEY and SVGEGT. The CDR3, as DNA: TGTGCCAGCAGTTTTCCGGGACACCCATACGAGCAGTACTTC. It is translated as CASSFPGHPYEQYF.

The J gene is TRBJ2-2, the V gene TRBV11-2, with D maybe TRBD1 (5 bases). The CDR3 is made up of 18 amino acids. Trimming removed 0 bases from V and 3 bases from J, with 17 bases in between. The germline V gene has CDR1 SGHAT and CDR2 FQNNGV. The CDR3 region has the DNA TGTGCCAGCAGCTTAGAAGCCAGGGCGTTTAAGGACACCGGGGAGCTGTTTTTT. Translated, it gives CASSLEARAFKDTGELFF.

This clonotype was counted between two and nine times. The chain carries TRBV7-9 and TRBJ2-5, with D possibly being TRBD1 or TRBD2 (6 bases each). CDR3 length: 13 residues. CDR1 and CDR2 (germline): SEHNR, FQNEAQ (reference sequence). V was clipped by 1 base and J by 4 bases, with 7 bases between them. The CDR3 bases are TGTGCCAGCAGCTTAGAGGGGGGAGAGACCCAGTACTTC. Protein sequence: CASSLEGGETQYF.

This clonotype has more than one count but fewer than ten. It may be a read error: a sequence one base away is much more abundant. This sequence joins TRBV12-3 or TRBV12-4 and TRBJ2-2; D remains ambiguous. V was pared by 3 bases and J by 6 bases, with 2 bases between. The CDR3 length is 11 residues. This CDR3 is CASSFAGELFF. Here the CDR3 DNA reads TGTGCCAGCAGTTTTGCCGGGGAGCTGTTTTTT.

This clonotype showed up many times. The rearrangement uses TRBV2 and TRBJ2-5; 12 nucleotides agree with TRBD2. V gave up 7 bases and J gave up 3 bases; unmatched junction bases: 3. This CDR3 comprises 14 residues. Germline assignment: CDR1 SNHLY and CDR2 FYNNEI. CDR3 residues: CASKASGREETQYF. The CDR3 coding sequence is TGTGCCAGCAAGGCTAGCGGGAGGGAAGAGACCCAGTACTTC.

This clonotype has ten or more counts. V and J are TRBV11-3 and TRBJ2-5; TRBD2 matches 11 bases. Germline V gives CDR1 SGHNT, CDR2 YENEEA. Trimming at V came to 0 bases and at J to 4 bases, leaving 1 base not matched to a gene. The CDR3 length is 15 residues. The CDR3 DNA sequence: TGTGCCAGCAGCTTAGATGGACTAGCGGGAGAGACCCAGTACTTC. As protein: CASSLDGLAGETQYF. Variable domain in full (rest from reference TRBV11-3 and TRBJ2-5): EAGVVQSPRYKIIEKKQPVAFWCNPISGHNTLYWYLQNLGQGPELLIRYENEEAVDDSQLPKDRFSAERLKGVDSTLKIQPAELGDSAVYLCASSLDGLAGETQYFGPGTRLLVL.